This T cell receptor beta chain was profiled in a study of immune evolution from preneoplasia to lung adenocarcinoma. Study-wide points: Later-stage lesions seemingly showed higher T cell density and diversity than normal lung.

A note on this clone: Its antigen remains unknown.

Trimming removed 2 bases from V and 1 base from J, with 20 bases in between. The CDR3 sequence is 18 residues long. Germline V gives CDR1 MNHNS, CDR2 SASEGT. This table comes from immunoSEQ multiplex PCR, and its TCRdb copy is limited to in-frame clones, with some not included. The profile shows roughly 6,100 clones, roughly 80% of them singletons. Histologic diagnosis was independently verified by two lung pathologists. Source material: FFPE adjacent normal lung tissue. This TCR derives from an older donor with lung adenocarcinoma. This chain uses TRBV6-1 with TRBJ2-5; TRBD1 might be the D (6 bases). Here the CDR3 reads CASSERYLAWTVQETQYF. For the CDR3, the DNA is TGTGCCAGCAGTGAACGGTACTTAGCATGGACAGTCCAAGAGACCCAGTACTTC.